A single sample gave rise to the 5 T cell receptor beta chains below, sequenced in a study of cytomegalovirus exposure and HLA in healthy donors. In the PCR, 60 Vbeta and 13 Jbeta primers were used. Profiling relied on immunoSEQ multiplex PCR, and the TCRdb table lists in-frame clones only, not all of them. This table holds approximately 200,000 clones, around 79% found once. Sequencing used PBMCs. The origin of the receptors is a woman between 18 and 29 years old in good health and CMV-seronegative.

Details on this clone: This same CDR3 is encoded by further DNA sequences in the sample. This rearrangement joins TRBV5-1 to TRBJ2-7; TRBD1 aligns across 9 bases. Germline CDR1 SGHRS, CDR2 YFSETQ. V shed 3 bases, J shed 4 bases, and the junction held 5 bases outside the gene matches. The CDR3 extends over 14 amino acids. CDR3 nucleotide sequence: TGCGCCAGCAGCTCCGACAGGGGGAGGTACGAGCAGTACTTC. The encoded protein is CASSSDRGRYEQYF.

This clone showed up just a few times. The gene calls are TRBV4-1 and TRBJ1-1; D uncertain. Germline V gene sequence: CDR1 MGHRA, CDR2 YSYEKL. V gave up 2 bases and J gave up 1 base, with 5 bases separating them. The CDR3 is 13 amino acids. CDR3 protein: CASSQQRNTEAFF. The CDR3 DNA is TGCGCCAGCAGCCAACAGCGGAACACTGAAGCTTTCTTT.

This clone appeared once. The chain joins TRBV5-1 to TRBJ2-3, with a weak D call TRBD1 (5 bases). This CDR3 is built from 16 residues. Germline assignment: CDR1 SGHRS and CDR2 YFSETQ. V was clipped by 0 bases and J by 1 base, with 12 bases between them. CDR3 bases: TGCGCCAGCAGCTTGGTGGCGACAGAGCGCACAGATACGCAGTATTTT. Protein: CASSLVATERTDTQYF.

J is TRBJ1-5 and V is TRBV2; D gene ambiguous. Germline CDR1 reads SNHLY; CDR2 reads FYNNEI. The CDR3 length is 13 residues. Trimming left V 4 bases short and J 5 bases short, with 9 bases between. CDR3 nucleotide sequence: TGTGCCAGCAGTGTTGAGCGAGATCAGCCCCAGCATTTT. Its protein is CASSVERDQPQHF.

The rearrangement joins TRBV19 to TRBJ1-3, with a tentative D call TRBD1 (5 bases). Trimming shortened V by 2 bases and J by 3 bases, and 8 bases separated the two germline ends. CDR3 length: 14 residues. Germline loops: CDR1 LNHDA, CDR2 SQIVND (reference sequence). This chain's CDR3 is CASSIQDNGNTIYF. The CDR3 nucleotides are TGTGCCAGTAGTATACAGGACAATGGAAACACCATATATTTT.